This TCR beta chain was found in a study of early T cells in non-severe SARS-CoV-2 infection. In the study overall: RNA in bulk from unsorted whole blood was sequenced, and chains were unpaired.

The library protocol tagged individual cDNA molecules with unique molecular identifiers. TCRdb redid the calling of the 5' RACE reads with MiXCR, one entry per CDR3 protein. The sample carries 80,000 to 95,000 distinct CDR3 sequences, 15% to 20% recorded once. Findings of the study overall: VDJdb-based annotation leaned toward anti-spike CD8 responses and missed private and CD4 specificities.

This clonotype was seen repeatedly, ten times or more. Its matching antigen is unknown. One end of the junction does not line up with germline, which may come from a read error. The CDR3 is 11 amino acids. CDR1 SEHNR and CDR2 FQNEAQ come from the germline V gene (reference sequence). The TCR sequence derives from an adult who was a healthcare worker with PCR-confirmed SARS-CoV-2 infection or an uninfected control (not recorded which). V gene TRBV7-9 combines with J gene TRBJ2-7; D uncertain. The sequencing here drew on whole blood, taken at baseline. The CDR3, as DNA: TGTGCCAGCAGCTTATCCTCCGAGCAGTACTTC. Protein sequence: CASSLSSEQYF. Based on the CDR3 plus reference TRBV7-9 and TRBJ2-7, the full variable domain is DTGVSQNPRHKITKRGQNVTFRCDPISEHNRLYWYRQTLGQGPEFLTYFQNEAQLEKSRLLSDRFSAERPKGSFSTLEIQRTEQGDSAMYLCASSLSSEQYFGPGTRLTVT.